A single sample gave rise to the 14 T cell receptor beta chains below, sequenced in a study of T cell repertoires in cytomegalovirus infection. Their cognate antigens are unknown. MiXCR, run by TCRdb on the reads, gives a single entry per CDR3 protein. In the table there are 550,000 to 850,000 distinct CDR3 sequences, approximately 33% of which are singletons. Specimen: cultured PBMCs, collected from culture after CMV antigen stimulation. The origin of the receptors is a human donor in good health (CMV status not recorded). Some clones in this sample may be carry-over from other donors' samples.

This clonotype was detected only a few times. CDR3 in amino acids: CASSHPRGEQYF. The CDR3 nucleotides read TGTGCCAGCAGCCATCCGAGGGGCGAGCAGTACTTC. The V call is TRBV3-1, the J call TRBJ2-7; D is tentatively TRBD1 or TRBD2 (5 bases each). V shed 3 bases and J shed 6 bases, with 9 bases lying between them. This CDR3 is built from 12 residues. Germline CDR1 reads LGHDT; CDR2 reads YNNKEL (reference sequence).

This clonotype has a count of ten or more. The genes are TRBV7-6 and TRBJ2-3; 7 nucleotides line up with TRBD1. CDR3 length: 15 residues. V lost 7 bases and J lost 4; bases outside the gene matches: 11. Germline V gene data show CDR1 as SGHVS and CDR2 as FNYEAQ. The CDR3 spells CASTLGGQESDTQYF. CDR3 DNA sequence: TGTGCCAGCACGCTTGGCGGACAGGAGTCAGATACGCAGTATTTT.

V gene TRBV3-1 combines with J gene TRBJ1-2, with D maybe TRBD1 (6 bases). Germline-derived CDR1 and CDR2 are LGHDT and YNNKEL (reference sequence). The CDR3 length is 12 residues. Trimming took 9 bases from V and 2 from J, leaving 10 bases between them. The DNA of the CDR3 is TGTGCCAGTGGAGGACAGAACTATGGCTACACCTTC. It yields the protein CASGGQNYGYTF.

This clonotype was counted ten times or more. The gene calls are TRBV7-6 and TRBJ2-7; 8 bases line up with TRBD1. Germline V gene sequence: CDR1 SGHVS, CDR2 FNYEAQ. The CDR3 is made up of 16 amino acids. With V trimmed by 5 bases and J by 2 bases, 11 bases remained unmatched. The CDR3 nucleotides read TGTGCCAGCAGCCCATCCGCAGGGGGCGTCCCCTACGAGCAGTACTTC. Its protein is CASSPSAGGVPYEQYF. Together with reference TRBV7-6 and TRBJ2-7, the CDR3 gives the full variable domain: GAGVSQSPRYKVTKRGQDVALRCDPISGHVSLYWYRQALGQGPEFLTYFNYEAQQDKSGLPNDRFSAERPEGSISTLTIQRTEQRDSAMYRCASSPSAGGVPYEQYFGPGTRLTVT.

This rearrangement joins TRBV5-4 to TRBJ2-7; 9 bases line up with TRBD1. The CDR3 consists of 15 residues. Germline CDR1 and CDR2: SGHNT and YYREEE (reference sequence). Germline trimming cut 4 bases from V and 5 bases from J; bases unmatched to any gene: 10. The CDR3 DNA reads as TGTGCCAGCAGCGCCGGACAGGGGATTATCGACGAGCAGTACTTC. It is translated as CASSAGQGIIDEQYF.

The chain is built from TRBV19 and TRBJ1-5; D is possibly TRBD1 (5 bases). CDR3 length: 15 residues. In germline, CDR1 is LNHDA, CDR2 SQIVND (reference sequence). Trimming removed 5 bases from V and 5 bases from J, with 16 bases in between. The DNA for the CDR3 is TGTGCCAGTAGTTTCGGCCAGGGAGGGGATCAGCCCCAGCATTTT. This translates into CASSFGQGGDQPQHF. The full variable domain, rest sourced from reference TRBV19 and TRBJ1-5, is DGGITQSPKYLFRKEGQNVTLSCEQNLNHDAMYWYRQDPGQGLRLIYYSQIVNDFQKGDIAEGYSVSREKKESFPLTVTSAQKNPTAFYLCASSFGQGGDQPQHFGDGTRLSIL.

The chain joins TRBV7-2 to TRBJ1-4; tentatively, D is TRBD1 (5 bases). The V end lost 3 bases, the J end lost 7 bases, and 18 bases lay between the germline ends. Germline loops: CDR1 SGHTA, CDR2 FQGNSA. CDR3 size: 16 residues. The chain's CDR3 is CASSFRGARASEKLFF. CDR3 coding DNA: TGTGCCAGCAGCTTTCGAGGGGCGAGAGCGAGTGAAAAACTGTTTTTT. The whole variable domain, filled in from reference TRBV7-2 and TRBJ1-4, reads GAGVSQSPSNKVTEKGKDVELRCDPISGHTALYWYRQSLGQGLEFLIYFQGNSAPDKSGLPSDRFSAERTGGSVSTLTIQRTQQEDSAVYLCASSFRGARASEKLFFGSGTQLSVL.

This clonotype has a handful of counts. This chain connects TRBV20-1 to TRBJ2-3; D gene uncertain. The CDR3 extends over 13 amino acids. V lost 0 bases and J 1 base, leaving 5 bases between the germline ends. Germline CDR1 and CDR2: DFQATT and SNEGSKA (reference sequence). The CDR3 region is CSARDTGTDTQYF. Here the CDR3 DNA reads TGCAGTGCTAGAGATACGGGCACAGATACGCAGTATTTT.

J is TRBJ1-4 and V is TRBV5-4; possibly TRBD1 for D (6 bases). In germline, CDR1 is SGHNT, CDR2 YYREEE (reference sequence). V lost 3 bases to trimming and J lost 0 bases, with 12 bases between them. This CDR3 has 16 amino acids. The CDR3 is CASSSRTESTNEKLFF. The CDR3 DNA sequence: TGTGCCAGCAGCTCCCGGACAGAATCAACTAATGAAAAACTGTTTTTT.

This clonotype was picked up a small number of times. The rearrangement links TRBV4-1 to TRBJ2-1; D is perhaps TRBD1 or TRBD2 (6 bases each). Germline V CDR1 and CDR2: MGHRA, YSYEKL. The CDR3 is 15 amino acids. Trimming cost V 2 bases and J 6 bases, with 14 bases left between them. The CDR3 coding sequence is TGCGCCAGCAGCCAACATGCGAAGGGGGGCAATGAGCAGTTCTTC. Translated, it gives CASSQHAKGGNEQFF.

The chain carries TRBV12-3 or TRBV12-4 and TRBJ1-1; perhaps TRBD1 as D (5 bases). This CDR3 spans 13 amino acids. Trimming stripped 6 bases from V and 4 bases from J, with 12 bases between. The DNA for the CDR3 is TGTGCCAGCAGGGACATGTGGGCCACTGAAGCTTTCTTT. This sequence encodes CASRDMWATEAFF.

The J gene is TRBJ2-7, the V gene TRBV5-3; 10 nucleotides match TRBD2. Being an ORF, TRBV5-3 has a function that is uncertain. The trim removed 8 bases at V and 3 bases at J, leaving 17 bases unmatched. The CDR3 is 17 amino acids. The CDR3 spells CASSQTPLAGVDYEQYF. The DNA for the CDR3 is TGTGCCAGCAGCCAAACACCCCTAGCGGGAGTGGACTACGAGCAGTACTTC.

This clonotype was observed a single time. The chain links TRBV5-1 to TRBJ2-1; TRBD2 matches at 10 bases. CDR3 length equals 15 residues. V dropped 6 bases and J dropped 5; count of bases not matched to a gene: 8. The germline V gene encodes CDR1 SGHRS and CDR2 YFSETQ. The CDR3 region is CASTLASGGDNEQFF. The CDR3 region has the DNA TGCGCCAGCACCCTCGCTAGCGGGGGAGACAATGAGCAGTTCTTC.

The rearrangement links TRBV11-2 to TRBJ2-7; D might be TRBD2 (6 bases). In germline, CDR1 is SGHAT, CDR2 FQNNGV. V shed 5 bases and J shed 6 bases, with 20 bases lying between them. The CDR3 has 15 amino acids. The CDR3 nucleotides read TGTGCCAGCAGCACTTATAAGGGAGGTTTGGGCGAGCAGTACTTC. This translates into CASSTYKGGLGEQYF.